This TCR beta chain came from a study of T cell changes during pregnancy in multiple sclerosis. In germline, CDR1 is SGHTA, CDR2 FQGTGA. V lost 4 bases to trimming and J lost 4 bases, with 15 bases between them. CDR3 length equals 15 residues. Method: immunoSEQ multiplex PCR; TCRdb's copy keeps in-frame clones and lacks some. Of roughly 90,000 clones listed, 85% to 95% are singletons. Sequences were derived from peripheral blood, sampled in the first trimester of pregnancy. The TCR originated in a female donor with multiple sclerosis, enrolled in a pregnancy study. V and J are TRBV7-3 and TRBJ2-3; tentatively, D is TRBD2 (5 bases). The CDR3 region has the DNA TGTGCCAGCAGCTCCGGGTTGGCGGGTGCAGATACGCAGTATTTT. It codes for CASSSGLAGADTQYF.